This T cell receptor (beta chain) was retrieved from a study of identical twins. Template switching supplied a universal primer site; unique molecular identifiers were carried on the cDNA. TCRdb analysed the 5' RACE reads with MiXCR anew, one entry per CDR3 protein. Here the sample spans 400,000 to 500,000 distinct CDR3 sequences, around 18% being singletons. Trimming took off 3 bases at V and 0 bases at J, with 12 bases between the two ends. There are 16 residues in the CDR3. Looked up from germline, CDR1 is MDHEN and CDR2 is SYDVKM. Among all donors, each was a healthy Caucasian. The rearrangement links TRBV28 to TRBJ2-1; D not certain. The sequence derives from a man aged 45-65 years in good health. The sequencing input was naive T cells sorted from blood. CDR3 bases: TGTGCCAGCAGTTTCGGTTTATCAAGCTCCTACAATGAGCAGTTCTTC. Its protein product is CASSFGLSSSYNEQFF.